These T cell receptor beta chains were read from a single sample in a study of Ad26.COV2.S vaccination and SARS-CoV-2 variants. Method: immunoSEQ multiplex PCR; TCRdb's copy keeps in-frame clones and lacks some. The table includes about 480,000 clones, around 90% detected once. Sequencing used peripheral blood, obtained in a trial of Ad26.COV2.S vaccine versus placebo. These receptors were obtained from a person aged 18-65 years who received the Ad26.COV2.S COVID-19 vaccine or a placebo. CDR3s include the opening cysteine and the closing phenylalanine or tryptophan.

J gene: TRBJ2-1
V gene: TRBV7-9
CDR3 protein: CASSSTGGSYNEQFF

J gene: TRBJ2-7
V gene: TRBV7-9
CDR3 protein: CASSSYRHYEQYF

J gene: TRBJ1-4
V gene: TRBV5-1
CDR3 protein: CASSLEQIGGKLFF

J gene: TRBJ1-5
V gene: TRBV19
CDR3 protein: CASRAGTGSRNQPQHF

J gene: TRBJ2-7
V gene: TRBV7-2
CDR3 protein: CASSFLTPGTGAQF

J gene: TRBJ2-7
V gene: TRBV3-1/TRBV3-2
CDR3 protein: CASSRQFVGRAYEQYF

J gene: TRBJ2-1
V gene: TRBV5-6
CDR3 protein: CASSLGQRYNEQFF

J gene: TRBJ2-1
V gene: TRBV28
CDR3 protein: CASRWTGGSYNEQFF

J gene: TRBJ2-4
V gene: TRBV6-2/TRBV6-3
CDR3 protein: CASSRAEAKNIQYF

J gene: TRBJ2-7
V gene: TRBV9
CDR3 protein: CAIPPGQGMDEQYF

J gene: TRBJ2-3
V gene: TRBV6-1
CDR3 protein: CASSDGLHRDTQYF

J gene: TRBJ1-6
V gene: TRBV28
CDR3 protein: CASSKEGQNNSPLHF

J gene: TRBJ2-1
V gene: TRBV7-9
CDR3 protein: CASSLISGRAARQFF

J gene: TRBJ1-5
V gene: TRBV7-9
CDR3 protein: CASSLGGAEQPQHF

J gene: TRBJ1-1
V gene: TRBV10-2
CDR3 protein: CASSVQGGTTEAFF

J gene: TRBJ1-2
V gene: TRBV12-5
CDR3 protein: CASGTGQGHYGYTF

J gene: TRBJ1-2
V gene: TRBV30
CDR3 protein: CARASDRNYGYTF

J gene: TRBJ2-7
V gene: TRBV10-3
CDR3 protein: CAISESPQVPYF

J gene: TRBJ1-2
V gene: TRBV28
CDR3 protein: CASSPPTGSYGYTF

J gene: TRBJ2-3
V gene: TRBV9
CDR3 protein: CASSRGQGANTQYF

J gene: TRBJ2-5
V gene: TRBV9
CDR3 protein: CASSLGASGSKETQYF

J gene: TRBJ2-7
V gene: TRBV7-9
CDR3 protein: CASSHDVAGAASYEQYF

J gene: TRBJ1-1
V gene: TRBV5-1
CDR3 protein: CASSLKGFEAFF

J gene: TRBJ2-5
V gene: TRBV21-1
CDR3 protein: CASSKGHSQETQYF

J gene: TRBJ1-4
V gene: TRBV7-2
CDR3 protein: CASSPTSGTATNEKLFF

J gene: TRBJ2-7
V gene: TRBV7-9
CDR3 protein: CASSSRDRGLYSYEQYF